This T cell receptor beta chain originates from a study of T cell responses to AZD1222 COVID-19 vaccine. General study findings and limits: Only 5 to 7 AZD1222 recipients were seropositive at baseline.

The V gene's germline CDR1 is SQVTM and CDR2 ANQGSEA. The CDR3 has 14 amino acids. V shed 3 bases and J shed 0 bases, with 12 bases lying between them. For this clone: Its antigen is not known.

Produced via immunoSEQ multiplex PCR; TCRdb's table is partial and in-frame only. The sample yields about 87,000 clones, approximately 88% seen once. Sequencing was performed on peripheral blood, taken on day 0 of AZD1222 vaccination. This clonotype was obtained from an adult in good health. The chain is built from TRBV29-1 and TRBJ2-7, with a tentative D call TRBD1 (5 bases). This CDR3 reads CSVELQGISYEQYF. CDR3 coding DNA: TGCAGCGTTGAGTTGCAGGGCATCTCCTACGAGCAGTACTTC.